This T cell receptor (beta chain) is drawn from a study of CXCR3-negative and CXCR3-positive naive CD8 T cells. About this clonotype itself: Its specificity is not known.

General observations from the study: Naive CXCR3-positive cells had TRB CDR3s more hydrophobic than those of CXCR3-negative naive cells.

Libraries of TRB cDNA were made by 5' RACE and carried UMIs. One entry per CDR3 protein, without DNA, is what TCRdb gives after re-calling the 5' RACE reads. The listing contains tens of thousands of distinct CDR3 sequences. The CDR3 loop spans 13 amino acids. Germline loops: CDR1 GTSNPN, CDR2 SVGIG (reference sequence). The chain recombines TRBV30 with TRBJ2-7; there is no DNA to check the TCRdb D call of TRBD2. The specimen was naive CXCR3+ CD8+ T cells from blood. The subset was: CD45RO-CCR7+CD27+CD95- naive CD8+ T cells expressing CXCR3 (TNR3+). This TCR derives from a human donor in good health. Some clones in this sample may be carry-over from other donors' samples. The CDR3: CAWRGLAAYEQYF.